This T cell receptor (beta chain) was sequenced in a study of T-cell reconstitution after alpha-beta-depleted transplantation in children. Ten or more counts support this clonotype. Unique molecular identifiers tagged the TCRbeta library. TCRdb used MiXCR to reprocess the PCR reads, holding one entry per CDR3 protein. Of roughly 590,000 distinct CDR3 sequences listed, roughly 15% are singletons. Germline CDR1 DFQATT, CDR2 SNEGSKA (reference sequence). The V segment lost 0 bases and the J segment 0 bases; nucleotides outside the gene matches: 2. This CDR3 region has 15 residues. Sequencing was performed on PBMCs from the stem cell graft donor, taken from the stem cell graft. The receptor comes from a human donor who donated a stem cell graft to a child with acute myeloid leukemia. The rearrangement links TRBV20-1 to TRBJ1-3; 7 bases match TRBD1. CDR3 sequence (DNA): TGCAGTGCTAGAGAACAGGGGCCCTCTGGAAACACCATATATTTT. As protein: CSAREQGPSGNTIYF.